The T cell receptor beta chain described here comes from a study of blood T cell repertoires in COVID-19. Turning to the study itself: Samples representing acute and convalescent COVID-19 were sourced from the United States, Italy and Spain.

Germline V CDR1 and CDR2: SGHTA, FQGNSA. This CDR3 has 14 residues. V was pared by 5 bases and J by 5 bases, with 15 bases between. TCRdb's table, derived via immunoSEQ multiplex PCR, lists solely in-frame clones and lacks some. The sample holds under 150,000 clones; about 87% are singletons and the top ten take under 6%. The V call is TRBV7-2, the J call TRBJ1-2, with TRBD1 as a possible D gene (5 bases). The sequence was obtained from a woman between 50 and 59 years old with acute or convalescent COVID-19. The material sequenced was peripheral blood. CDR3 DNA sequence: TGTGCCAGCAGCCCACAGAAAACAGGTTATGGCTACACCTTC. Translating it yields CASSPQKTGYGYTF.